Included here is one TCR beta chain sequence, with context. This sample also contains other DNA sequences that code for the same CDR3. The sample belongs to a study of T cell changes during pregnancy in multiple sclerosis. Germline-derived CDR1 and CDR2 are SGHNT and YENEEA. The CDR3 consists of 16 residues. J lost 0 bases, V lost 1 base, and 4 bases had no gene match. Sequencing used immunoSEQ multiplex PCR; TCRdb keeps in-frame clones, though not all of them. The repertoire holds tens of thousands of clones, about 90% seen once, with less than 3% in the top ten. The rearrangement joins TRBV11-3 to TRBJ2-7; 9 bases agree with TRBD1. This receptor was taken from a female donor in good health, enrolled as a control in a pregnancy study. Source: peripheral blood, taken in the third trimester of pregnancy. CDR3 sequence: CASSLVSGQGSYEQYF. The CDR3 DNA sequence: TGTGCCAGCAGCTTAGTTTCGGGACAGGGCTCCTACGAGCAGTACTTC.